These T cell receptor beta chains were read from a single sample in a study of blood T cell repertoires in COVID-19. The protocol was immunoSEQ multiplex PCR, while the TCRdb copy is restricted to in-frame clones and leaves out a portion. The sample has about 180,000 clones; around 86% are singletons. The sample comprised peripheral blood. The receptors shown here come from a woman in her 70s with COVID-19, enrolled during active disease. Each CDR3 is given with its conserved first and last residue. A D gene is named only where the DNA matches it firmly. Size is omitted from some rows. Given values are once, few, many or a class for expanded clones.

CDR3nt: TGTGCCAGCAGCCCGACAGGGCAGAATCAGCCCCAGCATTTT
CDR3aa: CASSPTGQNQPQHF
v_gene: TRBV2
d_gene: TRBD1
abundance: once
j_gene: TRBJ1-5

CDR3nt: TGTGCCAGCAGCTCTGGAGTGCGGGGAGAGACCCAGTACTTC
CDR3aa: CASSSGVRGETQYF
v_gene: TRBV7-2
d_gene: -
abundance: -
j_gene: TRBJ2-5

CDR3nt: TGTGCCAGCAGCCACGAAGACAGGGACGAAAAACTGTTTTTT
CDR3aa: CASSHEDRDEKLFF
v_gene: TRBV4-2
d_gene: TRBD1
abundance: -
j_gene: TRBJ1-4

CDR3nt: TGTGCCAGCAGCTTTACTTACGGTAGCACAGATACGCAGTATTTT
CDR3aa: CASSFTYGSTDTQYF
v_gene: TRBV7-9
d_gene: -
abundance: -
j_gene: TRBJ2-3

CDR3nt: TGTGCCAGTAGTGTGAGCGGGAGCTACAATGAGCAGTTCTTC
CDR3aa: CASSVSGSYNEQFF
v_gene: TRBV19
d_gene: TRBD2
abundance: -
j_gene: TRBJ2-1

CDR3nt: TGTGCCAGCAGCTTAGCGGGAGAGGTCTCAGATACGCAGTATTTT
CDR3aa: CASSLAGEVSDTQYF
v_gene: TRBV7-2
d_gene: -
abundance: -
j_gene: TRBJ2-3

CDR3nt: TGTGCCAGCAGCCCTCAGGGGCATCCCACAACTGAAGCTTTCTTT
CDR3aa: CASSPQGHPTTEAFF
v_gene: TRBV11-2
d_gene: -
abundance: -
j_gene: TRBJ1-1

CDR3nt: TGTGCCAGCAGCTTAGTAAGCGCCTTAAACTATGGCTACACCTTC
CDR3aa: CASSLVSALNYGYTF
v_gene: TRBV7-2
d_gene: -
abundance: -
j_gene: TRBJ1-2

CDR3nt: TGTGCCTGCGTTACAGGGGGTTATGGCTACACCTTC
CDR3aa: CACVTGGYGYTF
v_gene: TRBV30
d_gene: TRBD1
abundance: -
j_gene: TRBJ1-2

CDR3nt: TGTGCCAGCAGCTTAGGGCTGAACACTGAAGCTTTCTTT
CDR3aa: CASSLGLNTEAFF
v_gene: TRBV11-2
d_gene: -
abundance: -
j_gene: TRBJ1-1

CDR3nt: TGTGCCAGCAGTTCCAAAGCGGGATCGTGGGAGACCCAGTACTTC
CDR3aa: CASSSKAGSWETQYF
v_gene: TRBV27
d_gene: TRBD2
abundance: -
j_gene: TRBJ2-5

CDR3nt: TGCGCCAGCAGCCAAGAGGAGGGGGCTCGTTCACCCCTCCACTTT
CDR3aa: CASSQEEGARSPLHF
v_gene: TRBV4-3
d_gene: TRBD1
abundance: -
j_gene: TRBJ1-6

CDR3nt: TGTGCCAGCAGTCCCCATAGCGGGGTGTTGGAGACCCAGTACTTC
CDR3aa: CASSPHSGVLETQYF
v_gene: TRBV28
d_gene: TRBD2
abundance: -
j_gene: TRBJ2-5

CDR3nt: TGTGCCAGCAGGCGGACAGGGGGTTCCTACGAGCAGTACTTC
CDR3aa: CASRRTGGSYEQYF
v_gene: TRBV27
d_gene: TRBD1
abundance: -
j_gene: TRBJ2-7

CDR3nt: TGTGCCAGCAGTGAATTTAGGACAGGGTTGAACACTGAAGCTTTCTTT
CDR3aa: CASSEFRTGLNTEAFF
v_gene: TRBV2
d_gene: TRBD1
abundance: -
j_gene: TRBJ1-1

CDR3nt: TGTGCCAGCAGCTTAGCCGGGGGGATCGGCGAGCAGTACTTC
CDR3aa: CASSLAGGIGEQYF
v_gene: TRBV7-8
d_gene: TRBD2
abundance: -
j_gene: TRBJ2-7

CDR3nt: TGTGCCAGCAGTGGGATCAGCGGGAAGGGCTACGAGCAGTACTTC
CDR3aa: CASSGISGKGYEQYF
v_gene: TRBV2
d_gene: TRBD2
abundance: -
j_gene: TRBJ2-7

CDR3nt: TGTGCCAGCAGCTTATGGACAGGGAACTCTGGAAACACCATATATTTT
CDR3aa: CASSLWTGNSGNTIYF
v_gene: TRBV7-2
d_gene: TRBD1
abundance: -
j_gene: TRBJ1-3

CDR3nt: TGTGCCAGCAGCCTTAGCGGGAGGAGCCCCTACGAGCAGTACTTC
CDR3aa: CASSLSGRSPYEQYF
v_gene: TRBV3-1/TRBV3-2
d_gene: TRBD2
abundance: -
j_gene: TRBJ2-7

CDR3nt: TGTGCCTGGCACAGGGTTTCGTCACCCCTCCACTTT
CDR3aa: CAWHRVSSPLHF
v_gene: TRBV30
d_gene: -
abundance: few
j_gene: TRBJ1-6

CDR3nt: TGCAGCGCATCTACAGGGTTGAACACTGAAGCTTTCTTT
CDR3aa: CSASTGLNTEAFF
v_gene: TRBV29-1
d_gene: -
abundance: -
j_gene: TRBJ1-1

CDR3nt: TGTGCCAGCAGCCAAGGAGGGGTAGATACGCAGTATTTT
CDR3aa: CASSQGGVDTQYF
v_gene: TRBV6-6
d_gene: -
abundance: -
j_gene: TRBJ2-3

CDR3nt: TGTGCCAGCAGTGGTGTGAAAGCGGGATTCGGCACCGGGGAGCTGTTTTTT
CDR3aa: CASSGVKAGFGTGELFF
v_gene: TRBV6-1
d_gene: TRBD2
abundance: -
j_gene: TRBJ2-2

CDR3nt: TGTGCCAGTAGTATGAGCGGGAGCTTCACCGGGGAGCTGTTTTTT
CDR3aa: CASSMSGSFTGELFF
v_gene: TRBV19
d_gene: TRBD2
abundance: -
j_gene: TRBJ2-2

CDR3nt: TGTGCCAGTAGCAGGACAGATGCCGGGGCCAACGTCCTGACTTTC
CDR3aa: CASSRTDAGANVLTF
v_gene: TRBV19
d_gene: -
abundance: -
j_gene: TRBJ2-6

CDR3nt: TGTGCCAGCAGCGAGAGGACTAGCGGGAGGAGGAACTCCTACGAGCAGTACTTC
CDR3aa: CASSERTSGRRNSYEQYF
v_gene: TRBV7-6
d_gene: TRBD2
abundance: -
j_gene: TRBJ2-7

CDR3nt: TGTGCCAGCAGCTCCCGACAACTCTCTGGAAACACCATATATTTT
CDR3aa: CASSSRQLSGNTIYF
v_gene: TRBV7-2
d_gene: -
abundance: -
j_gene: TRBJ1-3